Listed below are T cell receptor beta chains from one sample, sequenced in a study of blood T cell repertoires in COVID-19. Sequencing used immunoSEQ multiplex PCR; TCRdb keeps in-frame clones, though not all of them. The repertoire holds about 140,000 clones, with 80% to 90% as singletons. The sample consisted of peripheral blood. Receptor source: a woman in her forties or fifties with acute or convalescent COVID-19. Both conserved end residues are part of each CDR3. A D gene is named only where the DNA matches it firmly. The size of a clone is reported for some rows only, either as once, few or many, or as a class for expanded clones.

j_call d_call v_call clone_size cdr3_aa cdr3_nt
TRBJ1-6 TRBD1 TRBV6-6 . CASSSHDRGHRPLHF TGTGCCAGCAGTTCCCACGACAGGGGGCATCGACCCCTCCACTTT
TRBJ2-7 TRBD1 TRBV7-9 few CASWDREDGQYF TGTGCCAGCTGGGACAGGGAGGATGGGCAGTACTTC
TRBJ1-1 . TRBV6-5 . CASWPGWLGTEAFF TGTGCCAGCTGGCCAGGGTGGCTCGGGACTGAAGCTTTCTTT
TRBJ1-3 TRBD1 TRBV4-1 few CASSQVPFGQGGLNTIYF TGCGCCAGCAGCCAAGTCCCCTTCGGACAGGGAGGTTTAAACACCATATATTTT
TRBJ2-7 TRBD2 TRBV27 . CASSFVGVAGGRSYEQYF TGTGCCAGCAGTTTCGTGGGGGTAGCGGGAGGGCGGTCCTACGAGCAGTACTTC
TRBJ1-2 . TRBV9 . CASSADSEANYGYTF TGTGCCAGCAGCGCCGACAGCGAAGCTAACTATGGCTACACCTTC
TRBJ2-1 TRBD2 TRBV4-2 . CASSPGLADSNEQFF TGTGCCAGCAGCCCCGGACTAGCGGATAGCAATGAGCAGTTCTTC
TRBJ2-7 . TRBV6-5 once CASMESSGLEQYF TGTGCCAGCATGGAGTCCTCCGGCCTCGAGCAGTACTTC
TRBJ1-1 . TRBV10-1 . CASRKGLYTEAFF TGCGCCAGCAGAAAGGGGTTGTACACTGAAGCTTTCTTT
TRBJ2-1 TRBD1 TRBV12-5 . CASGLPGQGDNEQFF TGTGCTAGTGGTCTCCCGGGACAGGGCGACAATGAGCAGTTCTTC
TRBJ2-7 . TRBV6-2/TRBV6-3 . CASSSTGKLPSTEQYF TGTGCCAGCAGTTCGACGGGAAAACTTCCTTCTACCGAGCAGTACTTC
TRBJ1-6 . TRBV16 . CASSQGRTSSSYNSPLHF TGTGCCAGCAGCCAAGGGAGGACCTCGAGCTCCTATAATTCACCCCTCCACTTT
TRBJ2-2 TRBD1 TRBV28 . CASKLGGLSTGELFF TGTGCCAGCAAACTAGGGGGCTTAAGCACCGGGGAGCTGTTTTTT
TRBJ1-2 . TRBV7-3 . CASSLGGPGLDYGYTF TGTGCCAGCAGCTTAGGAGGTCCGGGTCTTGACTATGGCTACACCTTC
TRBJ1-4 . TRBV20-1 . CSARRLGKLFF TGCAGTGCTAGAAGACTGGGAAAACTGTTTTTT
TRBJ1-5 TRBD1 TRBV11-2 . CASSPTTGRGQPQHF TGTGCCAGCAGCCCGACGACAGGGAGAGGACAGCCCCAGCATTTT
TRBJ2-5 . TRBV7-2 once CASIGQHQETQYF TGTGCCAGCATAGGACAGCACCAAGAGACCCAGTACTTC